The next 19 T cell receptor beta chains were all read from a single sample in a study of blood T cell repertoires in COVID-19. Libraries were prepared by immunoSEQ multiplex PCR; TCRdb keeps only in-frame clonotypes and omits some of them. The table has about 250,000 clones, about 86% seen once. Sequencing was carried out using peripheral blood. The source is an elderly man with acute or convalescent COVID-19.

The chain carries TRBV30 and TRBJ2-1; TRBD1 matches at 7 bases. V dropped 0 bases and J dropped 2; count of bases not matched to a gene: 4. Germline CDR1 is GTSNPN and CDR2 is SVGIG (reference sequence). The CDR3 covers 15 residues. This CDR3 is CAWSVRQGAYNEQFF. The CDR3 DNA follows: TGTGCCTGGAGTGTAAGACAGGGCGCCTACAATGAGCAGTTCTTC. The complete variable domain, with remaining parts taken from reference TRBV30 and TRBJ2-1, reads SQTIHQWPATLVQPVGSPLSLECTVEGTSNPNLYWYRQAAGRGLQLLFYSVGIGQISSEVPQNLSASRPQDRQFILSSKKLLLSDSGFYLCAWSVRQGAYNEQFFGPGTRLTVL.

This sequence joins TRBV19 and TRBJ2-1; 7 nucleotides match TRBD1. CDR1 and CDR2 from the germline V gene are LNHDA and SQIVND (reference sequence). V was pared by 7 bases and J by 4 bases, with 13 bases of the junction left unmatched. This CDR3 has 16 amino acids. Here the CDR3 reads CASTLRSTGAYNEQFF. The DNA for the CDR3 is TGTGCCAGTACCCTGAGGTCCACAGGGGCGTACAATGAGCAGTTCTTC.

V usage is TRBV12-5 and J usage is TRBJ2-1, with 9 bases that match TRBD1. Germline lookup yields CDR1 LGHNT and CDR2 FRNRAP. The CDR3 has 17 residues. Unmatched junction bases numbered 6, after V lost 0 bases and J lost 3 bases. For the CDR3, the DNA is TGTGCTAGTGGTTTGGTCCTGTGGACAGGGGACTACAATGAGCAGTTCTTC. This encodes CASGLVLWTGDYNEQFF.

The chain carries TRBV19 and TRBJ2-7; 8 bases are shared with TRBD2. Losses at the gene ends were 2 bases for V and 4 bases for J; bases not matched to a gene: 4. Looked up from germline, CDR1 is LNHDA and CDR2 is SQIVND (reference sequence). This CDR3 comprises 14 residues. The CDR3 reads CASSISGSGYEQYF. DNA for the CDR3: TGTGCCAGTAGTATAAGCGGGAGTGGGTACGAGCAGTACTTC.

The chain recombines TRBV24-1 with TRBJ2-3, with a weak D call TRBD2 (5 bases). Looked up from germline, CDR1 is KGHDR and CDR2 is SFDVKD. V lost 7 bases, J lost 6 bases, and 13 bases lay in between. The CDR3 totals 13 residues. CDR3 DNA: TGTGCCACCAGCTCCTGGGAGCTTGATACGCAGTATTTT. It specifies CATSSWELDTQYF.

V is TRBV27 and J is TRBJ1-2, with 8 positions matching TRBD1. The germline V gene encodes CDR1 MNHEY and CDR2 SMNVEV (reference sequence). The CDR3 spans 14 residues. V dropped 2 bases and J dropped 5; count of bases not matched to a gene: 4. Here the CDR3 reads CASSLTGGVYGYTF. Written as DNA, the CDR3 is TGTGCCAGCAGTTTAACAGGGGGAGTGTATGGCTACACCTTC.

V gene TRBV9 combines with J gene TRBJ2-5; 11 nucleotides align to TRBD1. V lost 3 bases and J lost 2; bases outside the gene matches: 6. Per germline, CDR1 SGDLS and CDR2 YYNGEE. CDR3 length: 16 residues. The CDR3 here is CASSARGQGGQETQYF. In DNA, the CDR3 is TGTGCCAGCAGCGCCCGGGGACAGGGGGGGCAAGAGACCCAGTACTTC.

The genes are TRBV10-1 and TRBJ1-1, with D possibly TRBD1 on 6 matching bases. V gave up 4 bases and J gave up 6 bases, with 15 bases separating them. CDR3 length equals 14 residues. In germline, CDR1 is WNHNN, CDR2 SYGVQD (reference sequence). DNA for the CDR3: TGCGCCAGCAGTGCCAGACAGGAAAAATCTGAAGCTTTCTTT. Amino acids: CASSARQEKSEAFF.

The chain combines TRBV3-1 (or the pseudogene TRBV3-2) with TRBJ1-1; TRBD1 might be the D (5 bases). The CDR3 is made up of 13 amino acids. The germline gives CDR1 LGHDT, CDR2 YNNKEL (reference sequence). V was trimmed by 1 base and J by 3 bases, leaving 6 bases between them. The CDR3 protein is CASSQAGYTEAFF. As DNA, the CDR3 is TGTGCCAGCAGCCAAGCAGGGTACACTGAAGCTTTCTTT.

In regard to this clone: The sample has other DNA sequences that encode this CDR3 too. The CDR3 spells CASSPSTGNYGYTF. The CDR3 region has the DNA TGTGCCAGCTCACCGTCGACAGGGAACTATGGCTACACCTTC. The gene calls are TRBV18 and TRBJ1-2; 7 bases match TRBD1. The V and J ends lost 3 bases and 2 bases, in that order; junction bases with no gene match: 3. The CDR3 has 14 amino acids. Germline V gene lookup returns CDR1 KGHSH and CDR2 LQKENI.

A remark on this clone: The junction does not match germline at one end; this may be a read error. The rearrangement joins TRBV28 to TRBJ1-4, with D maybe TRBD1 (6 bases). Germline CDR1 MDHEN, CDR2 SYDVKM. The CDR3 is 15 amino acids. CDR3: CASNLPGATNEKLFF. CDR3 nucleotides: TGTGCCAGCAATTTACCAGGGGCAACTAATGAAAAACTGTTTTTT.

This chain uses TRBV11-3 with TRBJ2-3; D is possibly TRBD1 (6 bases). Germline CDR1 is SGHNT and CDR2 is YENEEA. The CDR3 runs 14 residues. Trimming left V 5 bases short and J 8 bases short, with 17 bases between. The CDR3 DNA follows: TGTGCCAGCAGCGGACAGCAGGCTACGGGTACGCAGTATTTT. Translated, it gives CASSGQQATGTQYF.

This chain joins TRBV14 and TRBJ2-5, with a possible D match to TRBD2 (5 bases). V lost 0 bases, J lost 5 bases, and 10 bases lay in between. The CDR3 runs 14 residues. Germline values: CDR1 SGHDN, CDR2 FVKESK. The CDR3 protein is CASSQELGAETQYF. The DNA for the CDR3 is TGTGCCAGCAGCCAAGAACTAGGTGCGGAGACCCAGTACTTC.

The rearrangement joins TRBV6-5 to TRBJ1-1, with D unresolved. The CDR3 is made up of 15 amino acids. The germline V gene encodes CDR1 MNHEY and CDR2 SVGAGI. V was cut by 2 bases and J by 0 bases, with 10 bases left in between. DNA for the CDR3: TGTGCCAGCAGTTACCTCGGACTAATGAACACTGAAGCTTTCTTT. As protein: CASSYLGLMNTEAFF.

The chain has TRBV11-2 and TRBJ2-1; D uncertain. V was clipped by 1 base and J by 10 bases, with 14 bases between them. Per the germline V gene, CDR1 is SGHAT and CDR2 is FQNNGV. The CDR3 has 14 residues. The CDR3 loop reads CASSLAVFSTEQFF. In DNA form, the CDR3 reads TGTGCCAGCAGCTTAGCGGTGTTTAGCACAGAGCAGTTCTTC.

The chain links TRBV7-9 to TRBJ2-7, with 11 bases aligning to TRBD1. The V gene's germline CDR1 is SEHNR and CDR2 FQNEAQ (reference sequence). V trimming: 2 bases; J trimming: 3 bases; junction bases outside the gene matches: 6. This CDR3 comprises 16 residues. This chain's CDR3 is CASSLIVGQGDYEQYF. DNA for the CDR3: TGTGCCAGCAGCTTAATTGTGGGACAGGGGGACTACGAGCAGTACTTC.

CDR3 region: CASSLTTATNEKLFF. CDR3 nucleotide sequence: TGTGCCAGCAGCCTAACGACAGCAACTAATGAAAAACTGTTTTTT. The V and J genes are TRBV3-1 (or the pseudogene TRBV3-2) and TRBJ1-4, with a possible D match to TRBD1 (5 bases). V was cut by 4 bases and J by 0 bases, with 9 bases left in between. There are 15 residues in the CDR3. Germline V lookup: CDR1 LGHDT, CDR2 YNNKEL (reference sequence).

This chain connects TRBV4-1 to TRBJ1-6, with 10 bases fitting TRBD1. The CDR3 is 14 amino acids. The V gene's germline CDR1 is MGHRA and CDR2 YSYEKL. The J segment lost 7 bases and the V segment lost 3 bases, leaving 0 bases of the junction unmatched. CDR3 residues: CASSQGQGNSPLHF. The CDR3 DNA sequence: TGCGCCAGCAGCCAGGGACAGGGGAATTCACCCCTCCACTTT.

This clone was picked up a small number of times. The V call is TRBV24-1, the J call TRBJ2-2; weak D call: TRBD1 (5 bases). Trimming removed 5 bases from V and 4 bases from J, with 13 bases in between. The CDR3 has 15 residues. CDR1 and CDR2 (germline): KGHDR, SFDVKD. DNA of the CDR3: TGTGCCACCAGTGTCTTGGGGCGATCCACCGGGGAGCTGTTTTTT. Amino acid sequence: CATSVLGRSTGELFF.